The clone carrying this TCR beta chain appeared a single time. The CDR3 consists of 19 residues. The junction had 11 bases not matched to a gene; V was cut back by 5 bases and J by 0 bases. Germline CDR1 is ENHRY and CDR2 is SYGVKD. This sample is part of a study of blood T cell repertoires in COVID-19. Study context: Material from acute and convalescent COVID-19 was sourced from the United States, Italy and Spain. The cDNA or gDNA used as material had been derived from T cells, B-cell-depleted T cells, or PBMCs.

Methods used by the authors: Nucleated cell counts were estimated from reference gene primer amplification. Using immunoSEQ multiplex PCR, the repertoire was profiled, and TCRdb retains in-frame clones only, with some absent. The V and J calls and the clone size are those of that table, but D and trimming were determined from the DNA. The profile shows fewer than 200,000 clones, around 90% of them singletons. The TCR originated in a woman in her fifties or sixties with acute or convalescent COVID-19. The specimen sequenced was peripheral blood. The V gene is TRBV10-3, the J gene TRBJ2-1, with 12 nucleotides matching TRBD2. This CDR3 is CAISRPGLAGASSYNEQFF. The CDR3 nucleotides are TGTGCCATCAGTCGTCCGGGACTAGCGGGCGCTAGCTCCTACAATGAGCAGTTCTTC.